Sequencing of this TCR beta chain was carried out in a study of cytomegalovirus exposure and HLA in healthy donors. As to this clone: No antigen is known for it.

Study results and caveats: With high specificity and sensitivity, the classifier reportedly diagnosed cytomegalovirus status.

60 Vbeta and 13 Jbeta primers were used in PCR. The repertoire was sequenced with immunoSEQ multiplex PCR; TCRdb's copy has only in-frame clones and lacks some. This table has 100,000 or so clones, over 70% appearing once. The receptor's source is a male donor in good health and CMV-seronegative. Source material: PBMCs.

For the CDR3, the DNA is TGTGCCAGCAGTGTACAGGGTCCGGATCAGCCCCAGCATTTT. Translation: CASSVQGPDQPQHF. This chain connects TRBV6-1 to TRBJ1-5, with D maybe TRBD1 (6 bases). The germline V gene encodes CDR1 MNHNS and CDR2 SASEGT. The CDR3 is 14 residues long. The V end lost 4 bases, the J end lost 5 bases, and 12 bases lay between the germline ends.